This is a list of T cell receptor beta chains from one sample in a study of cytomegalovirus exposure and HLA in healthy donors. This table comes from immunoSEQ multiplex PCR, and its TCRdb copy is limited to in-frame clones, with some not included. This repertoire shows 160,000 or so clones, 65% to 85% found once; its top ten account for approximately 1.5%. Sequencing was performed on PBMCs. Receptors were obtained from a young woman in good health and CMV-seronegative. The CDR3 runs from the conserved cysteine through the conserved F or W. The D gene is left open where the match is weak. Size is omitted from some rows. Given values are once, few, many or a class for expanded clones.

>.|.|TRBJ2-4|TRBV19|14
CASSYRARENIQYF
TGTGCCAGTAGTTACAGGGCGCGAGAAAACATTCAGTACTTC
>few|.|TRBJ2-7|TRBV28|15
CASSRGTHTSYEQYF
TGTGCCAGCAGCCGGGGGACCCATACGTCTTACGAGCAGTACTTC
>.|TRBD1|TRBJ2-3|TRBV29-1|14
CSARDRGGTDTQYF
TGCAGCGCCCGGGACAGGGGAGGCACAGATACGCAGTATTTT
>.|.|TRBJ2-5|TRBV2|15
CASSDTGSQQETQYF
TGTGCCAGCAGTGACACGGGGAGCCAGCAAGAGACCCAGTACTTC
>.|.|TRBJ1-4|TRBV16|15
CASSHNRAANEKLFF
TGTGCCAGCAGCCACAACAGGGCGGCTAATGAAAAACTGTTTTTT
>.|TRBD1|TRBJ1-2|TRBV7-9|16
CSTPAGTGGANWGYTF
TGTTCCACCCCCGCCGGGACAGGGGGCGCGAATTGGGGCTACACCTTC
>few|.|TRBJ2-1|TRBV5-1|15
CASSLVPTTGGEQFF
TGCGCCAGCAGCTTGGTTCCTACTACAGGCGGTGAGCAGTTCTTC
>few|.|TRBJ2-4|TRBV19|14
CASRPGGPLDIQYF
TGTGCCAGTCGCCCAGGGGGGCCGCTTGACATTCAGTACTTC
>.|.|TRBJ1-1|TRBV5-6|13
CASSLGGNTEAFF
TGTGCCAGCAGCTTAGGGGGAAACACTGAAGCTTTCTTT
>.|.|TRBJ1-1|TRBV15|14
CATSRDRRDTEAFF
TGTGCCACCAGCAGAGATAGGAGGGACACTGAAGCTTTCTTT
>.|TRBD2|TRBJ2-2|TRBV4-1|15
CASSPGTSGTGELFF
TGCGCCAGCAGCCCCGGGACTAGCGGTACCGGGGAGCTGTTTTTT
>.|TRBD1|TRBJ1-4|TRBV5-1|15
CASSLVGTGVEKLFF
TGCGCCAGCAGCTTGGTAGGGACAGGGGTCGAAAAACTGTTTTTT
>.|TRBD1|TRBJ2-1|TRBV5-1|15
CASSWGTGLGNEQFF
TGCGCCAGCAGCTGGGGGACAGGGCTGGGGAATGAGCAGTTCTTC
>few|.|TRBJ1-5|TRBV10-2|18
CASSESRAGPGSNQPQHF
TGCGCCAGCAGTGAGTCGAGGGCGGGGCCGGGGAGCAATCAGCCCCAGCATTTT
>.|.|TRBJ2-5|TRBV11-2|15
CASSLRDGRQETQYF
TGTGCCAGCAGCCTTAGGGACGGGAGACAAGAGACCCAGTACTTC
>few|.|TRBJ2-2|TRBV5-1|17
CASSLAPVVEGTGELFF
TGCGCCAGCAGCTTGGCCCCCGTGGTGGAGGGCACCGGGGAGCTGTTTTTT
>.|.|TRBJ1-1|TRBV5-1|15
CASSSESQGLTEAFF
TGCGCCAGCAGCTCTGAAAGTCAGGGGCTCACTGAAGCTTTCTTT
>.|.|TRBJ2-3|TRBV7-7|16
CASSLRGGSFTDTQYF
TGTGCCAGCAGCTTACGCGGCGGTAGCTTTACAGATACGCAGTATTTT
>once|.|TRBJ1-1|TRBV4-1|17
CASSRRKGGTMNTEAFF
TGCGCCAGCAGCCGGAGAAAGGGAGGTACGATGAACACTGAAGCTTTCTTT
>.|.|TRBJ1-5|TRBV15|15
CATSRDQANNQPQHF
TGTGCCACCAGCAGAGATCAGGCAAATAATCAGCCCCAGCATTTT
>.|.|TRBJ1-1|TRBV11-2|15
CASSLERRARGEAFF
TGTGCCAGCAGCTTAGAGAGACGGGCTCGGGGTGAAGCTTTCTTT
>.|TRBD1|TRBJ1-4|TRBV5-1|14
CASSLGTGHEKLFF
TGCGCCAGCAGCTTGGGGACAGGGCACGAAAAACTGTTTTTT
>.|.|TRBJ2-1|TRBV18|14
CASSPNSQYNEQFF
TGTGCCAGCTCACCAAATTCGCAGTACAATGAGCAGTTCTTC
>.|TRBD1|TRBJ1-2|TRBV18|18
CASSPYGQGAKRDHGYTF
TGTGCCAGCTCACCATACGGACAGGGGGCTAAACGGGATCATGGCTACACCTTC
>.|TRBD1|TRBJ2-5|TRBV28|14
CASSSGTGEETQYF
TGTGCCAGCAGTTCCGGGACAGGGGAGGAGACCCAGTACTTC
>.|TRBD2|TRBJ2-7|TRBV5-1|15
CASSSSGGLSYEQYF
TGCGCCAGCAGCTCTAGCGGGGGACTCTCCTACGAGCAGTACTTC
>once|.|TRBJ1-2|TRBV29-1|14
CSVPPDKPYYGYTF
TGCAGCGTCCCTCCTGACAAGCCGTACTATGGCTACACCTTC
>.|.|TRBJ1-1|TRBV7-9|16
CASSLGPDRPGTEAFF
TGTGCCAGCAGCTTAGGGCCAGACAGGCCAGGGACTGAAGCTTTCTTT
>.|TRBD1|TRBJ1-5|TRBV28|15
CASSLFQGGEQPQHF
TGTGCCAGCAGTTTATTCCAGGGGGGAGAACAGCCCCAGCATTTT
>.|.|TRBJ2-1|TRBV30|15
CAWSVPRFHDNEQFF
TGTGCCTGGAGTGTACCGCGCTTCCATGACAATGAGCAGTTCTTC
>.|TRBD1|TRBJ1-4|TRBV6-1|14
CASTPGQGKEKLFF
TGTGCCAGCACCCCGGGACAGGGAAAGGAAAAACTGTTTTTT
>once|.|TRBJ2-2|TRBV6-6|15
CASTNKAVNTGELFF
TGTGCCAGCACAAACAAGGCGGTGAACACCGGGGAGCTGTTTTTT
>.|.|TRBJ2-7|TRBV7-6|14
CASSLQGTIDEQYF
TGTGCCAGCAGCTTACAGGGGACTATCGACGAGCAGTACTTC